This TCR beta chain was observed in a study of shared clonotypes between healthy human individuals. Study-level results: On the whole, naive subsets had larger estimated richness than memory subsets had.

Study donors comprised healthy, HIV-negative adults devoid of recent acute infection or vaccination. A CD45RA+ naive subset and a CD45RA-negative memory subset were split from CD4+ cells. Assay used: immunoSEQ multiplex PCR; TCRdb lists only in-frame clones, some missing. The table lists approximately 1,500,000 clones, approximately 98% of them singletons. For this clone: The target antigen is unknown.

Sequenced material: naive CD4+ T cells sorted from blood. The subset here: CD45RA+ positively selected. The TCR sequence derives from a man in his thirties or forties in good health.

CDR3 bases: TGTGCCAGCAGTTCGTCCGGGACTAGGGAAGAGACCCAGTACTTC. This codes for CASSSSGTREETQYF. The rearrangement uses TRBV25-1 and TRBJ2-5, with 8 nucleotides matching TRBD2. The CDR3 length is 15 residues. Germline CDR1 reads MGHDK; CDR2 reads SYGVNS. Germline trimming cut 5 bases from V and 3 bases from J; bases unmatched to any gene: 8. The complete variable domain, with remaining parts taken from reference TRBV25-1 and TRBJ2-5, reads EADIYQTPRYLVIGTGKKITLECSQTMGHDKMYWYQQDPGMELHLIHYSYGVNSTEKGDLSSESTVSRIRTEHFPLTLESARPSHTSQYLCASSSSGTREETQYFGPGTRLLVL.